Listed below are T cell receptor beta chains from one sample, sequenced in a study of shared T cell receptors in the human thymus. The protocol was immunoSEQ multiplex PCR, while the TCRdb copy is restricted to in-frame clones and leaves out a portion. This table has approximately 660,000 clones, over 75% appearing once. These same data were also listed under a study on human thymus T cells.

Sequencing input: thymocytes. These receptors were collected from a boy under three years old with a congenital heart defect. The CDR3 runs from the conserved cysteine through the conserved F or W. A D gene is named only where the DNA matches it firmly. Some rows mark clone size as missing; the rest say once, few, many or name a class of expanded clone.

13,TRBV2,once,TRBD2,TRBJ2-1,TGTGCCAAGCCGGGACTAGCGGGATACGAGCAGTTCTTC,CAKPGLAGYEQFF
13,TRBV28,once,.,TRBJ2-4,TGTGCCAGCAGTTGGCAGGGAAAAAACATTCAGTACTTC,CASSWQGKNIQYF
14,TRBV5-6,.,TRBD1,TRBJ1-3,TGTGCCAGCAGCCCAGACAGGGGGCGAAACACCATATATTTT,CASSPDRGRNTIYF
18,TRBV28,.,TRBD2,TRBJ2-3,TGTGCCAGCAGTCCCACCCCTCTAGCGGGAACTTTCACAGATACGCAGTATTTT,CASSPTPLAGTFTDTQYF
15,TRBV10-1,once,TRBD1,TRBJ2-1,TGCGCCAGCAGTCGGGGGACAGGCGGCTTCGATGAGCAGTTCTTC,CASSRGTGGFDEQFF
14,TRBV2,.,TRBD2,TRBJ2-3,TGTGCCAGCGGGGCACTAGCGGGCCGAGATACGCAGTATTTT,CASGALAGRDTQYF
20,TRBV30,.,TRBD1,TRBJ2-1,TGTGCCTGGAGTCCCCCTGGACAGGGGCGTGCCATGAGCTCCTACAATGAGCAGTTCTTC,CAWSPPGQGRAMSSYNEQFF
16,TRBV7-9,.,.,TRBJ2-5,TGTGCCAGCAGATCGTTAGCGGTCCTCCCCCAAGAGACCCAGTACTTC,CASRSLAVLPQETQYF
18,TRBV25-1,.,.,TRBJ2-7,TGTGCCAGCAGTGAATCGGCCTCGGGGGAAGCGCCCACCTACGAGCAGTACTTC,CASSESASGEAPTYEQYF
13,TRBV10-2,.,.,TRBJ1-5,TGCGCCATTCGACGCGGGACGGATCAGCCCCAGCATTTT,CAIRRGTDQPQHF
14,TRBV4-2,.,.,TRBJ1-2,TGTGCCAGCAGCCAAGTAGCGGGTGACTATGGCTACACCTTC,CASSQVAGDYGYTF
19,TRBV5-1,.,TRBD2,TRBJ2-7,TGCGCCAGCAGCTACGTGGGACTAGCGGGACCCCTCCAACTATACGAGCAGTACTTC,CASSYVGLAGPLQLYEQYF
14,TRBV15,.,.,TRBJ2-1,TGTGCCACCAGCAGAGATTCGTTTACAGGGGACTGGTTCTTC,CATSRDSFTGDWFF
19,TRBV15,.,.,TRBJ1-2,TGTGCCACCAGCAGAGAAGTTGGTACCAGGGGCTCCGGAAACTATGGCTACACCTTC,CATSREVGTRGSGNYGYTF
14,TRBV2,.,.,TRBJ2-1,TGTGCCAGCAGTGATTTGGGCGGGGACAATGAGCAGTTCTTC,CASSDLGGDNEQFF
15,TRBV6-1,.,.,TRBJ1-5,TGTGCCAGCAGAGAAACCGCCAACCCGTCGGAGCCCCAGCATTTT,CASRETANPSEPQHF
15,TRBV7-2,.,.,TRBJ1-1,TGTGCCAGCAGCTTAGTAGCCGACAGCTACACTGAAGCTTTCTTT,CASSLVADSYTEAFF
14,TRBV27,.,.,TRBJ1-5,TGTGCCACCGCAGGGGCGAATAGCAATCAGCCCCAGCATTTT,CATAGANSNQPQHF
17,TRBV18,.,.,TRBJ2-7,TGTGCCAGCTCACGACGGACTGGAGCGATGGGCTCCTACGAGCAGTACTTC,CASSRRTGAMGSYEQYF
17,TRBV5-1,few,TRBD1,TRBJ1-1,TGCGCCAGCAGCTTGGTAGAGGGGGCTCTAATGAACACTGAAGCTTTCTTT,CASSLVEGALMNTEAFF
19,TRBV4-3,.,.,TRBJ2-5,TGCGCCAGCAGCCAAGATTGGTTGTTGGTGTCAGGGCCTGGGGAGACCCAGTACTTC,CASSQDWLLVSGPGETQYF
16,TRBV6-1,.,.,TRBJ2-2,TGTGCCAGCAGTGAAGGAGAGGGTTCGAACACCGGGGAGCTGTTTTTT,CASSEGEGSNTGELFF
12,TRBV10-2,.,.,TRBJ1-2,TGCGCCAGCAGTGAGGGGGGGGATGGCTACACCTTC,CASSEGGDGYTF
14,TRBV5-1,.,.,TRBJ2-2,TGCGCCAGCAGCTTACAGGGCGAGGCCGGGGAGCTGTTTTTT,CASSLQGEAGELFF
14,TRBV5-8,.,TRBD1,TRBJ1-2,TGTGCCAGCAGTATGACAGGGAGTAACTATGGCTACACCTTC,CASSMTGSNYGYTF
16,TRBV5-4,.,TRBD1,TRBJ2-2,TGTGCCAGCAGCTTCATCGACAGGGACAACACCGGGGAGCTGTTTTTT,CASSFIDRDNTGELFF
15,TRBV7-7,.,TRBD1,TRBJ2-5,TGTGCTAGCAGCTTAGGGACAGGGGATCAAGAGACCCAGTACTTC,CASSLGTGDQETQYF
19,TRBV10-3,.,TRBD2,TRBJ2-5,TGTGCCATCAGTGAGCGCGAAGGCTCCGGGAGGGCCCCGCGTGGAACCCAGTACTTC,CAISEREGSGRAPRGTQYF
16,TRBV14,once,TRBD2,TRBJ2-3,TGTGCCAGCAGCCAACTAGCGGGAATTCACACAGATACGCAGTATTTT,CASSQLAGIHTDTQYF
13,TRBV6-1,.,TRBD1,TRBJ2-3,TGTGCCAGCATCACAGGGGGCACAGATACGCAGTATTTT,CASITGGTDTQYF
15,TRBV7-2,.,.,TRBJ1-2,TGTGCCAGCAGCGAACGGCGGGGGGTACTACGCAGCTACACCTTC,CASSERRGVLRSYTF
17,TRBV4-2,few,TRBD2,TRBJ2-3,TGTGCCAGCAGCCATGGGACTAGCGGGAGAGGTACAGATACGCAGTATTTT,CASSHGTSGRGTDTQYF
14,TRBV29-1,.,TRBD2,TRBJ2-1,TGCAGTTTAGCGGGAGTGGGCTCCTACAATGAGCAGTTCTTC,CSLAGVGSYNEQFF
14,TRBV15,.,.,TRBJ2-6,TGTGCCACCAGAGACAGCCCTGGGGCCAACGTCCTGACTTTC,CATRDSPGANVLTF
16,TRBV30,.,.,TRBJ2-3,TGTGCCTGGAGTGCCCGGGACTCTCGGGAATCAGATACGCAGTATTTT,CAWSARDSRESDTQYF
15,TRBV4-3,.,TRBD2,TRBJ2-5,TGCGCCAGCAGCCCTAATCGGACTAGCGAGGAGACCCAGTACTTC,CASSPNRTSEETQYF
16,TRBV30,.,TRBD2,TRBJ2-1,TGTGCCTGGAGGGCTCTAGCGGGAGGTATAAACAATGAGCAGTTCTTC,CAWRALAGGINNEQFF
16,TRBV7-2,.,.,TRBJ2-7,TGTGCCAGCAGCCCGCCATCCCGACAGGTCTCCTACGAGCAGTACTTC,CASSPPSRQVSYEQYF
15,TRBV4-1,few,TRBD2,TRBJ2-1,TGCGCCAGCAGCCGGACTAGCGGGAGAGGGAATGAGCAGTTCTTC,CASSRTSGRGNEQFF
15,TRBV6-1,.,TRBD2,TRBJ2-1,TGTGCCAGCAGTGAGCGGGAGCGGAGAATGAATGAGCAGTTCTTC,CASSERERRMNEQFF
12,TRBV11-3,.,.,TRBJ1-1,TGTGCCAGCAGCTTAAACGGGGTTGAAGCTTTCTTT,CASSLNGVEAFF
14,TRBV27,.,.,TRBJ1-1,TGTGCCAGCAGTTTGGGGCCGCGGAACACTGAAGCTTTCTTT,CASSLGPRNTEAFF
13,TRBV5-1,.,.,TRBJ2-5,TGCGCCAGCAGCTTGTTGGGCAAAGAGACCCAGTACTTC,CASSLLGKETQYF
17,TRBV4-1,.,TRBD1,TRBJ1-1,TGCGCCAGCAGCCAAGGAGGGACAGGGGGCTTGAACACTGAAGCTTTCTTT,CASSQGGTGGLNTEAFF
17,TRBV10-3,.,.,TRBJ1-1,TGTGCCATCAGTGAGTCGACTCGGGGGAGGGGGAACACTGAAGCTTTCTTT,CAISESTRGRGNTEAFF
15,TRBV10-3,.,TRBD1,TRBJ1-2,TGTGCCATCAAACAGGCAGGGGGCCTCAAAGGTGGCTACACCTTC,CAIKQAGGLKGGYTF
15,TRBV15,.,TRBD2,TRBJ2-2,TGTGCCACCACCATTACTAGCGGGGGCACCGGGGAGCTGTTTTTT,CATTITSGGTGELFF
13,TRBV15,.,.,TRBJ2-2,TGTGCCACCAGCAGAGGACAGTTCGGGGAGCTGTTTTTT,CATSRGQFGELFF
17,TRBV11-1,.,.,TRBJ1-1,TGTGCCAGCAGCTTGGATCTCCCGGGACACTTGAACACTGAAGCTTTCTTT,CASSLDLPGHLNTEAFF
13,TRBV29-1,.,TRBD1,TRBJ2-7,TGCAGCGTTCCGGGACAGGGCCTCCACGAGCAGTACTTC,CSVPGQGLHEQYF
15,TRBV5-6,once,.,TRBJ1-2,TGTGCCAGCAGCCTGGGAGGGGAGGTGAACTATGGCTACACCTTC,CASSLGGEVNYGYTF
13,TRBV5-6,.,.,TRBJ1-2,TGTGCCAGCAGCTGGCTCATTTCGGGGGGCTACACCTTC,CASSWLISGGYTF
19,TRBV30,once,TRBD2,TRBJ2-7,TGTGCCTGGAGTGCCCCCGCCGGACTAGCGGGTTTTCGCCGTTACGAGCAGTACTTC,CAWSAPAGLAGFRRYEQYF
15,TRBV4-1,.,.,TRBJ1-2,TGCGCCAGCAGCCAAGTCAAACCAGGTCTCTATGGCTACACCTTC,CASSQVKPGLYGYTF
16,TRBV4-3,.,TRBD2,TRBJ2-5,TGCGCCAGCAGCCAATCTTCGGAGCGGGATGAGCAGACCCAGTACTTC,CASSQSSERDEQTQYF
15,TRBV7-3,.,TRBD1,TRBJ2-1,TGTGCCAGCAGCGCTTACCGACAGGGTTCGGATGAGCAGTTCTTC,CASSAYRQGSDEQFF
17,TRBV4-2,once,TRBD2,TRBJ2-1,TGTGCCAGCAGCCAAGAACAGGGACTAGCGGGAAGGCATGAGCAGTTCTTC,CASSQEQGLAGRHEQFF
14,TRBV2,.,.,TRBJ2-2,TGTGCCGGCAGGGACATAAGGAGCACCGGGGAGCTGTTTTTT,CAGRDIRSTGELFF
18,TRBV11-2,.,.,TRBJ2-5,TGTGCCAGCAGCTTAGGACCCTGGGGCCAGCAGATACAAGAGACCCAGTACTTC,CASSLGPWGQQIQETQYF